The rows below give T cell receptor beta chains drawn from one sample of a study of PD-1 blockade in classical Hodgkin lymphoma. The table came from immunoSEQ multiplex PCR; TCRdb's copy has only in-frame clones and leaves some out. This table holds roughly 70,000 clones, roughly 92% found once. The specimen was peripheral blood mononuclear cells (PBMCs). The receptors originated from a human donor with classical Hodgkin lymphoma. The CDR3 runs from the conserved cysteine through the conserved F or W. Each record gives: V gene, CDR3 protein.

TRBV4-3 CASSHSMGGNTIYF
TRBV28 CASSLPTGVGNQPQHF
TRBV7-8 CASSFPGGVYGYTF
TRBV12-1 CASSFPTDRGLKEPQHF
TRBV28 CASSSGTGGWSNYGYTF
TRBV2 CASKGTVNSYEQYF
TRBV27 CASSDSDRAAGELFF
TRBV6-5 CASSPDRRANYGYTF
TRBV6-5 CASGQVRDTQYF
TRBV6-4 CASTDAGTGGLYSNQPQHF
TRBV6-1 CASGGGQRVSNTGELFF
TRBV11-3 CASSLGGQASYEQYF
TRBV12-5 CASADRGRDTQYF
TRBV4-3 CASSQGLAGVSYEQYF
TRBV12-5 CASGFPAPSGGTDTQYF
TRBV4-3 CASSQDGGGIIGKLFF
TRBV4-1 CASSQDSFGGNPYEQYF
TRBV10-3 CAISEGRGGNEQFF
TRBV2 CASRGDRVSSYNSPLHF
TRBV29-1 CSHWTGDSGANVLTF
TRBV11-3 CASSPRASWNEQFF
TRBV6-1 CASSETMTGVGNTEAFF
TRBV28 CASNPQGNQPQHF
TRBV19 CASSPSVPNQPQHF
TRBV7-2 CASSLGRNTEAFF
TRBV28 CASSERGGQETQYF
TRBV9 CASSEKGTVLFNEQFF
TRBV19 CASSRPGQGNYGYTF
TRBV28 CASSLRLAGAGETQYF
TRBV27 CASSSLEFYSPLHF
TRBV4-1 CASSRLVGQGATNYGYTF
TRBV4-2 CASSQDDSQGGQPQHF
TRBV4-1 CASSPGQGSYYEQYF
TRBV7-2 CASSFNQAKGETQYF
TRBV21-1 CASSNNAGQGNEKLFF
TRBV19 CASSIDRGANTGELFF
TRBV6-5 CASNRQTDTQYF
TRBV18 CASSPPNRSGEKLFF
TRBV7-8 CATTPAYGYTF
TRBV10-1 CASSVGLASTDTQYF
TRBV6-5 CASSYSINGNTIYF
TRBV10-3 CAISESWPGLYGYTF
TRBV18 CASSPGTYTGELFF
TRBV19 CASSLQGVGGNTIYF
TRBV9 CASSVAPGQGGYEQFF
TRBV30 CAWTSSEVYGYTF
TRBV19 CASSIGGGTGELFF
TRBV10-3 CAISPAANEQFF
TRBV4-3 CASSQEPPGGANVLTF
TRBV6-6 CASSRRGTGMNTEAFF
TRBV18 CASSPGLAPTYNEQFF
TRBV28 CASSSPWEKLFF
TRBV29-1 CSVQASLYNEQFF